What follows describes a single T cell receptor (beta chain). TCRdb's copy holds only in-frame clones and misses some; the assay was immunoSEQ multiplex PCR. Of 200,000 to 300,000 clones in the sample, about nine tenths are singletons; the top ten hold more than 6%. The data originate from a study of blood T cell repertoires in COVID-19. Looking at the study overall: The United States, Italy and Spain were the sources of the acute and convalescent COVID-19 samples.

Germline-derived CDR1 and CDR2 are MNHEY and SMNVEV (reference sequence). The CDR3 loop spans 16 amino acids. Trimming removed 5 bases at V and 2 bases at J, with 18 bases between. The sequence derives from a man between 60 and 75 years old who had recovered from COVID-19. The sequenced sample consisted of peripheral blood. The chain uses TRBV27 and TRBJ1-2; maybe TRBD1 (5 bases). CDR3 sequence reads: CASSTDRTYPNYGYTF. In nucleotides, the CDR3 is TGTGCCAGCAGTACTGATAGGACATATCCAAACTATGGCTACACCTTC.